Here is one T cell receptor (beta chain) with its context. Its antigen target is currently unknown. These data come from a study of T cells expressing NK-cell markers (dated by TCRdb to the early 2020s). Study-wide context: Three sorted T-cell subsets (CD3+CD56+NKG2C+, CD3+CD56+NKG2C- and CD3+CD56-NKG2C+) from 7 to 9 donors had their TCR beta-chain repertoires profiled. Seven of the eight sequenced donors were HCMV-seropositive and one was HCMV-seronegative. The study sequenced eight donors, all healthy volunteers chosen at random: three men and five women. Sequencing of the libraries produced 2 x 150 bp reads on Illumina HiSeq 2000/2500, MiSeq or NextSeq. Paper-wide results and their limitations: Whether the expanded NKG2C-expressing T cell clones were specific for HCMV antigens was left unclear. Those dominant clonotypes were again the most abundant among CD3+CD56-NKG2C+ cells in a handful of donors, at about 25-60.1%. In six donors, the dominant CD3+CD56+NKG2C+ clonotypes were among the top 10 CD8+ clonotypes and accounted for about 1.0-7.5% of CD8+ T cells.

Instrument used: Illumina HiSeq 2000. 5'RACE template switching, by which a universal primer site and unique molecular identifiers were added, was used to make TCR beta cDNA libraries. cDNA synthesis was primed from the TCR beta constant segment, followed by two successive PCR amplification steps. On the study's bioinformatics: MIGEC was used to demultiplex reads and group reads by UMI, and MiTCR was used to assemble and quantify clonotypes. Only TCR cDNA sequences supported by at least two reads were kept to exclude erroneous sequences. The tcR package was used for downstream repertoire analysis, and clonotypes were matched between fractions using CDR3 nucleotide sequence together with V segment. VDJmatch was used to annotate antigen specificity against VDJdb, with one amino acid substitution allowed in CDR3. TCRdb reprocessed the reads and assigns one entry to each CDR3 protein sequence, leaving out DNA. None of the V and J calls come from the authors' own analysis; TCRdb made them. The sample's table covers more than 400,000 distinct CDR3 sequences. Jointly, the top ten make up roughly 7.2% of the sample.

HCMV serostatus was determined by detecting HCMV-specific IgG in serum with a commercial ELISA kit. Ficoll density gradient centrifugation was used to isolate peripheral blood mononuclear cells from blood. The CDR3 goes from the cysteine to the phenylalanine over 13 residues. The DNA is unrecorded. Sequences DFQATT (CDR1) and SNEGSKA (CDR2) are obtained from the germline V gene (reference sequence). The chain uses TRBV20-1 and TRBJ2-3; TCRdb gives TRBD1 as the D gene, but with no DNA this cannot be confirmed. The receptor comes from a woman between 18 and 69 years old in good health. Specimen: blood T cells: a sorted CD56 or NKG2C T cell subset, CD4+ or CD8+ T cells, or bulk PBMC T cells (not recorded which). CDR3 reads: CSARDRPTDTQYF.